The next 15 T cell receptor beta chains were all read from a single sample in a study of OX40 agonist ivuxolimab in advanced cancers. This table comes from immunoSEQ multiplex PCR, and its TCRdb copy is limited to in-frame clones, with some not included. The top ten clones hold 26% of a sample with 25,000 to 30,000 clones, 70% to 90% of them seen once. The sample in question was CD4+ or CD8+ T cells sorted from blood, obtained in a trial of the OX40 agonist ivuxolimab. These receptors all come from an adult with an advanced solid tumor such as melanoma, head and neck, liver or kidney cancer.

This clone was observed a single time. V and J are TRBV2 and TRBJ2-5, with 8 bases identical to TRBD1. There are 14 residues in the CDR3. Germline V lookup: CDR1 SNHLY, CDR2 FYNNEI. Germline trimming cut 4 bases from V and 5 bases from J; bases unmatched to any gene: 6. The CDR3 protein is CASSGQGRLETQYF. The CDR3 coding sequence is TGTGCCAGCAGTGGACAGGGGAGATTGGAGACCCAGTACTTC.

J is TRBJ2-1 and V is TRBV9, with a weak D call TRBD1 (6 bases). The CDR3 contains 15 residues. The germline V and J ends were trimmed by 4 bases and 1 base, with 12 bases remaining between them. Germline V CDR1 and CDR2: SGDLS, YYNGEE. CDR3 nucleotides: TGTGCCAGCAGCCGGGTACAGGGATCCTACAATGAGCAGTTCTTC. Translated: CASSRVQGSYNEQFF.

This clone has a single count. The chain uses TRBV13 and TRBJ2-7; D is unresolved. V was pared by 5 bases and J by 2 bases, with 4 bases between. Germline CDR1 and CDR2: PRHDT and FYEKMQ (reference sequence). The CDR3 totals 11 residues. In DNA form, the CDR3 reads TGTGCCAGCAGCGCCCCCTACGAGCAGTACTTC. Protein: CASSAPYEQYF.

This chain links TRBV5-1 with TRBJ2-1, with TRBD2 identical over 8 bases. The CDR3 has 13 amino acids. The germline gives CDR1 SGHRS, CDR2 YFSETQ. J gave up 7 bases and V 4 bases, and 4 bases lay outside the gene matches. The CDR3, as DNA: TGCGCCAGCAGCCCTCCTAGCGGGAATGAGCAGTTCTTC. Its protein product is CASSPPSGNEQFF.

This clone was detected once. The CDR3 DNA sequence: TGTGCCAGCAGCGTTGCCGGGACAGGGGTCTACGAGCAGTACTTC. Residues: CASSVAGTGVYEQYF. The J gene is TRBJ2-7, the V gene TRBV9; 10 nucleotides line up with TRBD1. CDR1 is SGDLS, CDR2 YYNGEE, per germline. This CDR3 contains 15 residues. Trimming took 2 bases from V and 3 from J; bases not matched to a gene: 5.

This sequence joins TRBV5-4 and TRBJ1-2; D possibly corresponds to TRBD1 (5 bases). The V and J ends lost 6 bases and 7 bases respectively, with 19 bases between them. The CDR3 runs to 14 residues. The germline V gene has CDR1 SGHNT and CDR2 YYREEE (reference sequence). The CDR3 protein is CASTQEGWDAGYTF. In DNA, the CDR3 is TGTGCCAGCACCCAGGAGGGGTGGGACGCTGGCTACACCTTC.

The chain is built from TRBV28 and TRBJ2-5; the D gene is possibly TRBD1 (6 bases). This CDR3 region has 12 residues. Trimming took 3 bases from V and 6 from J, leaving 8 bases between them. Germline V gene data show CDR1 as MDHEN and CDR2 as SYDVKM. Here the CDR3 reads CASSFGQKTQYF. CDR3 in DNA: TGTGCCAGCAGTTTCGGACAGAAGACCCAGTACTTC.

The sample holds one count of this clone. The chain joins TRBV27 to TRBJ2-3; D is perhaps TRBD1 (6 bases). Trimming cost V 5 bases and J 3 bases, with 15 bases left between them. The CDR3 has 15 amino acids. Germline V CDR1 and CDR2: MNHEY, SMNVEV (reference sequence). The CDR3 protein is CASSQGTGRTDTQYF. The CDR3 DNA follows: TGTGCCAGCAGTCAGGGTACAGGGCGTACAGATACGCAGTATTTT.

This clone was observed a few times. The chain employs TRBV2 and TRBJ1-5, with D maybe TRBD1 (5 bases). The ends were cut back, 8 bases at V and 2 bases at J, with 16 bases in the middle. Germline CDR1 is SNHLY and CDR2 is FYNNEI. This CDR3 has 15 amino acids. The DNA of the CDR3 is TGTGCCAGCGGTAGGGGCGAGGCAGGCAATCAGCCCCAGCATTTT. This gives the protein CASGRGEAGNQPQHF.

This clone was seen a single time. This rearrangement joins TRBV5-4 to TRBJ2-1; the match to TRBD2 covers 8 bases. The CDR3 sequence is 15 residues long. Germline CDR1 reads SGHNT; CDR2 reads YYREEE (reference sequence). V was pared by 0 bases and J by 10 bases, with 9 bases of the junction left unmatched. The CDR3 spells CASSLVSGILGEQFF. As DNA, the CDR3 is TGTGCCAGCAGCTTGGTTAGCGGGATCCTAGGGGAGCAGTTCTTC.

On this clone: One junction end disagrees with the germline gene, perhaps due to a read error. The chain couples TRBV6-5 to TRBJ2-7; TRBD1 might be the D (6 bases). The CDR3 spans 13 residues. Germline V gene data show CDR1 as MNHEY and CDR2 as SVGAGI. CDR3: CAISDQGPYEQYF. The CDR3 DNA follows: TGTGCCATCAGTGATCAGGGGCCCTACGAGCAGTACTTC.

This chain links TRBV7-8 with TRBJ1-2, with D uncertain. Trimming took off 0 bases at V and 6 bases at J, with 11 bases between the two ends. Germline CDR1 is SGHVS and CDR2 is FQNEAQ. The CDR3 runs to 14 residues. This CDR3 is CASSLAGLFHGYTF. DNA of the CDR3: TGTGCCAGCAGCTTAGCCGGCCTGTTCCATGGCTACACCTTC.

This sequence joins TRBV2 and TRBJ1-1, with D perhaps TRBD1 (5 bases). CDR3 length equals 13 residues. V dropped 0 bases and J dropped 7 bases, with 9 bases sitting between them. Germline CDR1 and CDR2: SNHLY and FYNNEI. CDR3 sequence reads: CASSEARDGEAFF. The CDR3 coding sequence is TGTGCCAGCAGTGAAGCTCGGGACGGTGAAGCTTTCTTT.

The chain combines TRBV5-1 with TRBJ2-7; TRBD2 matches at 13 bases. This CDR3 region has 16 residues. In germline, CDR1 is SGHRS, CDR2 YFSETQ. V lost 0 bases and J lost 3; bases outside the gene matches: 3. CDR3 nucleotides: TGCGCCAGCAGCTTGGAGGGACTAGCGGGGCTCTACGAGCAGTACTTC. Translated: CASSLEGLAGLYEQYF.

The CDR3 nucleotides read TGTGCCAGCAGTTACTCGGTTTACGAGCAGTACTTC. This gives the protein CASSYSVYEQYF. This rearrangement joins TRBV6-6 to TRBJ2-7; D unresolved. Germline V lookup: CDR1 MNHNY, CDR2 SVGAGI (reference sequence). This CDR3 is 12 amino acids long. The V gene lost 0 bases and the J gene lost 4 bases, with 4 bases spanning the gap.